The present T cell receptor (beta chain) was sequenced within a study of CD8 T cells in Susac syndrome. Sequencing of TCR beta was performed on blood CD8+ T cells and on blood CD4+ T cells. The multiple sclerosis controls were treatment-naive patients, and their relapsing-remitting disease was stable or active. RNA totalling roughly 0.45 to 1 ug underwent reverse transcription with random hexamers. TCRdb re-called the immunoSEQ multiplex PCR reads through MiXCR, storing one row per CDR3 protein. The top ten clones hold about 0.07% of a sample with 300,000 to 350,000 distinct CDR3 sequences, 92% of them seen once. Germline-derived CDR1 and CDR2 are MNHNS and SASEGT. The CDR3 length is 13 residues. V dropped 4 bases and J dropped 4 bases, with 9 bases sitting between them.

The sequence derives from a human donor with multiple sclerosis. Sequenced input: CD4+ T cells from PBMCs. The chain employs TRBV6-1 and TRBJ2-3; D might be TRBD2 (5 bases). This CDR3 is CASSVTEADTQYF. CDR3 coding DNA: TGTGCCAGCAGTGTCACGGAGGCAGATACGCAGTATTTT.